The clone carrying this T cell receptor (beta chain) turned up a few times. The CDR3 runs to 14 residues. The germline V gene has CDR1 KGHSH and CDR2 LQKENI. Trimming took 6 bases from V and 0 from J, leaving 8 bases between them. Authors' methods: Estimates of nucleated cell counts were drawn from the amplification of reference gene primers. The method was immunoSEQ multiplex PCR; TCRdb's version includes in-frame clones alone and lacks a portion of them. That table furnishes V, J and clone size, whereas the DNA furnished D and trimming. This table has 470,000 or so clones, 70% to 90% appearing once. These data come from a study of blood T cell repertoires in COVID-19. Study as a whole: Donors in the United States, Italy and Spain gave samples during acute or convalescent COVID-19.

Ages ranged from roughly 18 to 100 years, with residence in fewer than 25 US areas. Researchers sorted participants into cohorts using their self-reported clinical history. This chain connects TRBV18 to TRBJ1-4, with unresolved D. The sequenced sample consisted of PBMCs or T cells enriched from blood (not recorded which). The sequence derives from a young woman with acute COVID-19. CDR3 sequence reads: CASSPPSTNEKLFF. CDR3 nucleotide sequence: TGTGCCAGCTCCCCCCCGTCAACTAATGAAAAACTGTTTTTT.